One TCR beta chain is described in this entry. What it binds is not known. The germline V gene has CDR1 LGHDT and CDR2 YNNKEL (reference sequence). The CDR3 sequence is 14 residues long. Trimming removed 1 base from V and 1 base from J, with 8 bases in between. The sample belongs to a study of T cell responses to AZD1222 COVID-19 vaccine. Only in-frame clones appear in the TCRdb table, and some are missing; sequencing was by immunoSEQ multiplex PCR. The sample yields 100,000 or so clones, 88% seen once. Study results and caveats: Variant regions that are unmutated are reportedly the target of nearly half of spike-specific TCRs. Samples come after the peak T cell response, not at day 14. Spike-specific TCR breadth rose after two AZD1222 doses, and depth rose as well.

The material was peripheral blood, obtained on day 0 of AZD1222 vaccination. The V call is TRBV3-1 (or the pseudogene TRBV3-2), the J call TRBJ2-7, with D unclear. The sequence was collected from an adult in good health. CDR3 coding DNA: TGTGCCAGCAGCCAAGTGGCAGCTTCCTACGAGCAGTACTTC. This encodes CASSQVAASYEQYF.